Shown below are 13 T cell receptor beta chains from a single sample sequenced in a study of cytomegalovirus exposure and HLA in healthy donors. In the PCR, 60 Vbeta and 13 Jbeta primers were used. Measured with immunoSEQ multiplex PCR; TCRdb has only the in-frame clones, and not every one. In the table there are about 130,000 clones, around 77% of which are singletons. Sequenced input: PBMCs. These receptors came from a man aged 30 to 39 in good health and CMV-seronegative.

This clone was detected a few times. The DNA for the CDR3 is TGTGCCAGCAGACCGGGACAGGGGACACCCCTCCACTTT. It is translated as CASRPGQGTPLHF. The J gene is TRBJ1-6, the V gene TRBV7-2; 10 positions match TRBD1. CDR1 and CDR2 from the germline V gene are SGHTA and FQGNSA. The CDR3 has 13 amino acids. J was trimmed by 11 bases and V by 6 bases; bases with no gene match: 4.

CDR3 sequence: CASSQDRHNYEQYF. CDR3 sequence (DNA): TGCGCCAGCAGCCAAGATCGACACAACTACGAGCAGTACTTC. The chain uses TRBV4-3 and TRBJ2-7; no definite D call. This CDR3 is built from 14 residues. V gave up 0 bases and J gave up 3 bases, with 9 bases separating them. Germline CDR1 is LGHNA and CDR2 is YSLEER.

The CDR3 spells CASSPLFGAGGSREQYF. The CDR3 bases are TGTGCCAGCTCACCCCTGTTTGGAGCGGGAGGTTCGCGCGAGCAGTACTTC. This sequence joins TRBV18 and TRBJ2-7, with TRBD2 matching 9 bases. Germline CDR1 is KGHSH and CDR2 is LQKENI. V lost 3 bases and J lost 6; bases outside the gene matches: 15. This CDR3 spans 17 amino acids.

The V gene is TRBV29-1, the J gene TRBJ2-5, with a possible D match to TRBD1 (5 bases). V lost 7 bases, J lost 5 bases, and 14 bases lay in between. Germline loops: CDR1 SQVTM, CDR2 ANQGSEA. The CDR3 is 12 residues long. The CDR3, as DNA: TGCAGCGCCCTCCAGGGTTCTGAGACCCAGTACTTC. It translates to CSALQGSETQYF.

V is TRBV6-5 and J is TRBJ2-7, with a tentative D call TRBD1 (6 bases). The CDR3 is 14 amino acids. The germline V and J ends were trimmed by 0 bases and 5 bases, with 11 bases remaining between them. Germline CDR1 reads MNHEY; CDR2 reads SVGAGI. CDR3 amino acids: CASSYSGTPHEQYF. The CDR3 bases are TGTGCCAGCAGTTACTCCGGGACACCCCACGAGCAGTACTTC.

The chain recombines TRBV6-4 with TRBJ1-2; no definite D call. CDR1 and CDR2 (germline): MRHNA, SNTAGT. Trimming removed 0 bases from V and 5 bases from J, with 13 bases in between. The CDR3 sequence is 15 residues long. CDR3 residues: CASSDSPGATYGYTF. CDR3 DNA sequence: TGTGCCAGCAGTGACTCACCAGGCGCAACATATGGCTACACCTTC.

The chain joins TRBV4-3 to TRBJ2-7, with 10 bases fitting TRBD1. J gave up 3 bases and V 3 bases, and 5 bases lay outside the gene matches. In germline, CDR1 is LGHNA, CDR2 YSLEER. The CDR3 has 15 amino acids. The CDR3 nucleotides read TGCGCCAGCAGCCACGGGACAGGGGAGATCTACGAGCAGTACTTC. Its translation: CASSHGTGEIYEQYF.

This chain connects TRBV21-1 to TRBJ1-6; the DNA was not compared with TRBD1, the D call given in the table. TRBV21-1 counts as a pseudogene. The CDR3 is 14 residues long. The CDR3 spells CASSRQGANSPLHF. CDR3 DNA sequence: TGTGCCAGCAGCCGACAGGGGGCGAATTCACCCCTCCACTTT.

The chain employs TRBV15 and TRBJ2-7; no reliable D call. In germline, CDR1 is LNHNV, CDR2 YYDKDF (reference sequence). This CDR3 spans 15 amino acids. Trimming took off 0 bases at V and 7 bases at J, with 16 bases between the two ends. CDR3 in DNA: TGTGCCACCAGCAGAGATCTAGACTCCACGAGGGAGCAGTACTTC. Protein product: CATSRDLDSTREQYF. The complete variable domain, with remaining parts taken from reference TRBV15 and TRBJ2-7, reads DAMVIQNPRYQVTQFGKPVTLSCSQTLNHNVMYWYQQKSSQAPKLLFHYYDKDFNNEADTPDNFQSRRPNTSFCFLDIRSPGLGDTAMYLCATSRDLDSTREQYFGPGTRLTVT.

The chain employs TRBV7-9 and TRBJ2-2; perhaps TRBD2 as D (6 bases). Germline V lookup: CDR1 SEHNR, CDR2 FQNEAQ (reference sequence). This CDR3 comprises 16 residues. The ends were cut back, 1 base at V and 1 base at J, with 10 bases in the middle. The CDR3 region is CASSLVPAGNTGELFF. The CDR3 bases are TGTGCCAGCAGCTTAGTGCCAGCGGGGAACACCGGGGAGCTGTTTTTT. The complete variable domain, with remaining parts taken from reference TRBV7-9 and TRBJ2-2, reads DTGVSQNPRHKITKRGQNVTFRCDPISEHNRLYWYRQTLGQGPEFLTYFQNEAQLEKSRLLSDRFSAERPKGSFSTLEIQRTEQGDSAMYLCASSLVPAGNTGELFFGEGSRLTVL.

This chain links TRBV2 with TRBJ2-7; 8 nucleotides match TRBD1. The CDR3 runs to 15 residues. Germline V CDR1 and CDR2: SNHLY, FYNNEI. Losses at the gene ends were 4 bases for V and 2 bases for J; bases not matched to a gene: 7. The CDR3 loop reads CASSAGQGPPYEQYF. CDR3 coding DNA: TGTGCCAGCAGTGCCGGACAGGGACCCCCCTACGAGCAGTACTTC.

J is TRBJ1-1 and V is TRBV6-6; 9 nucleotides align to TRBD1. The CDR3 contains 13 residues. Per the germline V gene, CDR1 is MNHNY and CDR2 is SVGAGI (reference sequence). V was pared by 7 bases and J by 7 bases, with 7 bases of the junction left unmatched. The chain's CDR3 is CASKRTGEGEAFF. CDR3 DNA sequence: TGTGCCAGCAAACGGACAGGGGAGGGTGAAGCTTTCTTT.

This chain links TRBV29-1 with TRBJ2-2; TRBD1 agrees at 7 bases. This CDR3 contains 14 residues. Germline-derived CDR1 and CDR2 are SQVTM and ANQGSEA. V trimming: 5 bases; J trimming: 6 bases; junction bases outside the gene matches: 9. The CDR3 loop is CSVTGEWESGELFF. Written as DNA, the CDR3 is TGCAGCGTTACAGGGGAATGGGAGTCCGGGGAGCTGTTTTTT.